This TCR beta chain comes out of a study of T cell repertoires in ileal Crohn's disease. Study details: Thiopurines (about twelve) or anti-TNF agents (approximately 20) were given postoperatively to about half.

Libraries were prepared by immunoSEQ multiplex PCR; TCRdb keeps only in-frame clonotypes and omits some of them. The data hold around 8,500 clones, with 95% to 97% observed a single time. This CDR3 is built from 14 residues. Germline-derived CDR1 and CDR2 are LNHDA and SQIVND (reference sequence). V gave up 4 bases and J gave up 8 bases, with 14 bases separating them. Material: ileal tissue. The chain joins TRBV19 to TRBJ1-4, with a weak D call TRBD1 (5 bases). This clonotype was sampled from an adult with Crohn's disease. In DNA, the CDR3 is TGTGCCAGTAGTACGGCGGGGGTAGGGGAAAAACTGTTTTTT. Protein sequence: CASSTAGVGEKLFF.